At least ten counts were recorded for the clone carrying this TCR beta chain. Its specificity is unknown. The junction does not match germline at one end; this may be a read error. Breast cancer patients provided tissue from their axillary draining lymph nodes. A single record per CDR3 protein comes from TCRdb applying MiXCR to the multiplex PCR reads. The sample contains fewer than 150,000 distinct CDR3 sequences, around 20% of which appear only once. This sample is drawn from a study of breast tumors, draining lymph nodes, adjacent tissues. General study results and limits: Tumor and nontumor repertoires were significantly more similar in luminal-like than in basal-like breast cancer. Compared with lymph nodes, tumors were less diverse; compared with nontumor tissue, more.

The CDR3 totals 18 residues. CDR1 and CDR2 from the germline V gene are LNHDA and SQIVND (reference sequence). The chain carries TRBV19 and TRBJ2-7; 8 positions match TRBD1. The source material was axillary lymph node tissue. This receptor was taken from a female donor with breast cancer. Some clones in this sample may be carry-over from other donors' samples. The CDR3 spells CASSRVGTPGTGDYEQYF. CDR3 bases: TGTGCCAGTAGTCGGGTGGGGACCCCCGGGACAGGAGACTACGAGCAGTATTTC.